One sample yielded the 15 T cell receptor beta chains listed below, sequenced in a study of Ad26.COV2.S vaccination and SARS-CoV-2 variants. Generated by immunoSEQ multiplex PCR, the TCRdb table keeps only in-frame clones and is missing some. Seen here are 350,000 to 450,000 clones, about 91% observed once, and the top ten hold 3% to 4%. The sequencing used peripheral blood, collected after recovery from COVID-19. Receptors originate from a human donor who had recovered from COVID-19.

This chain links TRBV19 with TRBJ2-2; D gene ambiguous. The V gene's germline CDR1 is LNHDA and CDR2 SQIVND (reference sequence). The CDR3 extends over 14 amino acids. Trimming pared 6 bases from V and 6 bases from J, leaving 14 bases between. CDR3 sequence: CASSHTLGAGELFF. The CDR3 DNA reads TGTGCCAGTAGCCACACCTTAGGAGCCGGGGAGCTGTTTTTT.

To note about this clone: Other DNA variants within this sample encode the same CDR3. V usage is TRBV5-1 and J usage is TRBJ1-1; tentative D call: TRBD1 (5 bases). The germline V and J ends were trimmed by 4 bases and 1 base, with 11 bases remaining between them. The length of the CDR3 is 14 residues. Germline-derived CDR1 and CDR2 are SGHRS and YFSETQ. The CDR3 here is CASSPGGGNTEAFF. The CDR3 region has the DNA TGCGCCAGCAGCCCCGGGGGGGGGAACACTGAAGCTTTCTTT.

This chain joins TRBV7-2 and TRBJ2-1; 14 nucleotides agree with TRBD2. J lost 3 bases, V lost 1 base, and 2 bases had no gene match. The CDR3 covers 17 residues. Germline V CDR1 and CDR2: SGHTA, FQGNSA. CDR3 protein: CASSLGLAGGRYNEQFF. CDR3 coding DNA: TGTGCCAGCAGCTTAGGACTAGCGGGGGGGCGCTACAATGAGCAGTTCTTC.

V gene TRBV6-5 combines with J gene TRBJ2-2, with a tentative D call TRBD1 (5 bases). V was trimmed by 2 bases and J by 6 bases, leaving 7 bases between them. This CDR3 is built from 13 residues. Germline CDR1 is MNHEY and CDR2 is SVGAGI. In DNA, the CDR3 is TGTGCCAGCAGTTACGGGGCGCCCGGGGAGCTGTTTTTT. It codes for CASSYGAPGELFF.

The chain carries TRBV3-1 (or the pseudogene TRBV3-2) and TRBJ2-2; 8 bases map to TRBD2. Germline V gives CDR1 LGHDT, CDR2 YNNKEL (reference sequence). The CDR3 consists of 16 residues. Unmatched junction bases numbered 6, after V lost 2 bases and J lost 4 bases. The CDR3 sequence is CASSQHSGTTTGELFF. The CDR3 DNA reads TGTGCCAGCAGCCAACATAGCGGGACTACCACCGGGGAGCTGTTTTTT.

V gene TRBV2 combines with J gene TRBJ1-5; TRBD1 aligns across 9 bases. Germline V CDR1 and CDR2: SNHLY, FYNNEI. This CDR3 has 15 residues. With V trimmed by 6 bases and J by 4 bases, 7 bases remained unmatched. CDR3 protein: CASRRQGGRNQPQHF. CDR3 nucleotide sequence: TGTGCCAGCAGGAGACAGGGGGGGAGGAATCAGCCCCAGCATTTT.

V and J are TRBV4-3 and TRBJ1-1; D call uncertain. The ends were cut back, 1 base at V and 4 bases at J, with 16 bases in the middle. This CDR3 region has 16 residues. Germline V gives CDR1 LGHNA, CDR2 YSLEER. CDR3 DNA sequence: TGCGCCAGCAGCCAAGCCCCCTCCCCGGGTCCCACTGAAGCTTTCTTT. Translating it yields CASSQAPSPGPTEAFF.

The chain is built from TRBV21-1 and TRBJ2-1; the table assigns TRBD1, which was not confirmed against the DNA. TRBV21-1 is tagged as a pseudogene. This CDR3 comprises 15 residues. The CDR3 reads CASSKAQPLGDEQFF. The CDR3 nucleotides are TGTGCCAGCAGCAAAGCACAGCCCCTTGGCGATGAGCAGTTCTTC.

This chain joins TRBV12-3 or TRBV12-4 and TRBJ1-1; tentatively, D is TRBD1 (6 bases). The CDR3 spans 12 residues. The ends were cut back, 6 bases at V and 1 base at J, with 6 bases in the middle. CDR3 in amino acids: CASRTGNTEAFF. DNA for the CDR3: TGTGCCAGCAGGACAGGGAACACTGAAGCTTTCTTT.

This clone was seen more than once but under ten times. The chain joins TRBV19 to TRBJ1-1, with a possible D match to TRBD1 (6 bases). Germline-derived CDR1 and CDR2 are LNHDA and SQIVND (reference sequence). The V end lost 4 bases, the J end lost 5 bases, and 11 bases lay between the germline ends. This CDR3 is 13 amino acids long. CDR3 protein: CASSTQGRTEAFF. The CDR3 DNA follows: TGTGCCAGTAGTACACAGGGCAGGACTGAAGCTTTCTTT. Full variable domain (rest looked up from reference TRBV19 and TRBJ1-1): DGGITQSPKYLFRKEGQNVTLSCEQNLNHDAMYWYRQDPGQGLRLIYYSQIVNDFQKGDIAEGYSVSREKKESFPLTVTSAQKNPTAFYLCASSTQGRTEAFFGQGTRLTVV.

CDR3 sequence: CASSQVFPEAFF. CDR3 coding DNA: TGTGCCAGCAGCCAAGTATTTCCTGAAGCTTTCTTT. The rearrangement links TRBV14 to TRBJ1-1, with unresolved D. The CDR3 is 12 residues long. Germline values: CDR1 SGHDN, CDR2 FVKESK. V was pared by 1 base and J by 6 bases, with 6 bases between.

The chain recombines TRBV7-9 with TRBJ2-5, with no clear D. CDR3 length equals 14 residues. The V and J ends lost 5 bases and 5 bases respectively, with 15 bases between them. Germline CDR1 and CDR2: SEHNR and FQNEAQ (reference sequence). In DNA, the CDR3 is TGTGCCAGCAGCCAAGATGTGAAAGTGGAGACCCAGTACTTC. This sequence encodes CASSQDVKVETQYF. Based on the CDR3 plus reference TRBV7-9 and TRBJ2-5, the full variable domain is DTGVSQNPRHKITKRGQNVTFRCDPISEHNRLYWYRQTLGQGPEFLTYFQNEAQLEKSRLLSDRFSAERPKGSFSTLEIQRTEQGDSAMYLCASSQDVKVETQYFGPGTRLLVL.

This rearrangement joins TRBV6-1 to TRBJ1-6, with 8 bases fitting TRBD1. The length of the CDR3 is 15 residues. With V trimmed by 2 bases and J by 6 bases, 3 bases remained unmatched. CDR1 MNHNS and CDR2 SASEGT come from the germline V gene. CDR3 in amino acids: CASSEYDRGNSPLHF. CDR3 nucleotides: TGTGCCAGCAGTGAATACGACAGGGGTAATTCACCCCTCCACTTT.

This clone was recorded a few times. DNA of the CDR3: TGTGCCAGCAGCGTGGGGGACAGCCAGCCCCAGCATTTT. Protein: CASSVGDSQPQHF. J is TRBJ1-5 and V is TRBV11-2; 7 positions match TRBD1. The CDR3 has 13 residues. The J segment lost 7 bases and the V segment lost 5 bases, leaving 5 bases of the junction unmatched. Looked up from germline, CDR1 is SGHAT and CDR2 is FQNNGV.

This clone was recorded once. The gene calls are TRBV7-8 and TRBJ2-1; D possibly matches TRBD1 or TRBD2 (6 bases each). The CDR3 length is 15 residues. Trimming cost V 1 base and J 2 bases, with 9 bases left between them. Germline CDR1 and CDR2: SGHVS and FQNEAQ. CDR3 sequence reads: CASSLGGDTYNEQFF. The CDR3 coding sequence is TGTGCCAGCAGCTTAGGGGGGGACACCTACAATGAGCAGTTCTTC.